This TCR beta chain stems from a study of cytomegalovirus exposure and HLA in healthy donors. Study results and limitations: The classifier was said to identify cytomegalovirus status with high specificity and sensitivity.

Comment on this clone: Its antigen is not identified.

The PCR employed 60 Vbeta primers together with 13 Jbeta primers. TCRdb's copy holds only in-frame clones and misses some; the assay was immunoSEQ multiplex PCR. The profile shows about 70,000 clones, less than 65% of them singletons. CDR1 and CDR2 (germline): SGDLS, YYNGEE. CDR3 size: 15 residues. J lost 7 bases, V lost 3 bases, and 10 bases had no gene match. This clonotype was sampled from a man in his thirties or forties in good health and CMV-seronegative. The sample was PBMCs. The chain recombines TRBV9 with TRBJ2-1; TRBD1 matches at 7 bases. CDR3 coding DNA: TGTGCCAGCAGCGGTACAGGGGTTCCCGCAAATGAGCAGTTCTTC. Translating gives CASSGTGVPANEQFF.